What follows is one T cell receptor beta chain and its context. Its antigen is unknown. Deletions cut 5 bases from V and 5 bases from J, with 9 bases between. Germline CDR1 reads MGHRA; CDR2 reads YSYEKL. The CDR3 covers 12 residues. These data are taken from a study of cytomegalovirus exposure and HLA in healthy donors. Looking at the study overall: A later analysis reported the 95 to 150 validation repertoires used the same platform as the approximately 670 first-cohort repertoires. Study conclusions and caveats: The tendency of first-cohort TCR clusters to co-occur in the 100 to 150 validation repertoires was identified by a subsequent analysis. CMV antigen specificity was confirmed in vitro for a few CMV-associated chains.

Profiled with immunoSEQ multiplex PCR; TCRdb holds only in-frame clones, not every one. The table has approximately 150,000 clones, 91% seen once. What was sequenced was PBMCs. This clonotype was sampled from a woman aged 18 to 35 in good health and CMV-seropositive. The rearrangement links TRBV4-1 to TRBJ2-5, with unresolved D. CDR3 loop: CASSFPSETQYF. DNA of the CDR3: TGCGCCAGCAGCTTCCCTTCGGAGACCCAGTACTTC.